This is a list of T cell receptor beta chains from one sample in a study of blood T cell repertoires in COVID-19. Produced via immunoSEQ multiplex PCR; TCRdb's table is partial and in-frame only. Of about 230,000 clones in the sample, around 92% were seen once. Sequencing input: PBMCs or T cells enriched from blood (not recorded which). The receptors were gathered from a woman aged 25 to 39 with acute COVID-19. CDR3s include the opening cysteine and the closing phenylalanine or tryptophan. Fields, in order: clone size, J gene, V gene, D gene, CDR3 DNA, CDR3 protein. A D gene is named only where the DNA matches it firmly. Not all rows give a size; the values are once, few, many and, for expanded clones, a class.

NA	TRBJ2-5	TRBV12-3/TRBV12-4	NA	TGTGCCAGCAGTTTAGCTCCGGCGGGGACCCAGTACTTC	CASSLAPAGTQYF
NA	TRBJ2-7	TRBV7-9	TRBD2	TGTGCCAGCACCTCAACGGTAGCGGGGGCCTACGAGCAGTACTTC	CASTSTVAGAYEQYF
few	TRBJ1-1	TRBV3-1/TRBV3-2	NA	TGTGCCAGCAGCTCTCGGCGGGTCACTGAAGCTTTCTTT	CASSSRRVTEAFF
NA	TRBJ1-2	TRBV6-2/TRBV6-3	NA	TGTGCCAGCAGTTACGTGAGAGGGGGCTATGGCTACACCTTC	CASSYVRGGYGYTF
once	TRBJ2-1	TRBV19	NA	TGTGCCACGGGACTCAATGAGCAGTTCTTC	CATGLNEQFF
once	TRBJ1-1	TRBV6-4	TRBD1	TGTGCCAGCAGTGATACAGGGGCGGACACTGAAGCTTTCTTT	CASSDTGADTEAFF
NA	TRBJ1-3	TRBV28	NA	TGTGCCAGCAGACTCGATCGTGTCTCTGGAAACACCATATATTTT	CASRLDRVSGNTIYF
few	TRBJ2-1	TRBV5-1	NA	TGCGCCAGCAGCGCCCCGTTTGCAACAGGAGCAGGAGATGAGCAGTTCTTC	CASSAPFATGAGDEQFF
NA	TRBJ1-1	TRBV29-1	TRBD1	TGCAGCGTTGAACAGGGGGTGGGGACTGAAGCTTTCTTT	CSVEQGVGTEAFF
NA	TRBJ1-2	TRBV4-2	NA	TGTGCCAGCAGCCAAGATCTCAGGGTAGACTATGGCTACACCTTC	CASSQDLRVDYGYTF
NA	TRBJ2-7	TRBV24-1	TRBD2	TGTGCCACCAGTGATCCAACTAGCGGGGCCTACGAGCAGTACTTC	CATSDPTSGAYEQYF
NA	TRBJ1-1	TRBV3-1/TRBV3-2	TRBD1	TGTGCCAGCAGCCTGGGACAGGGTATGAACACTGAAGCTTTCTTT	CASSLGQGMNTEAFF
NA	TRBJ1-5	TRBV5-6	NA	TGTGCCAGCAGCTTGATGCGGCAGTTACTCAATCAGCCCCAGCATTTT	CASSLMRQLLNQPQHF
NA	TRBJ1-5	TRBV24-1	NA	TGTGCCACCGCCCGGGGGGACAATCAGCCCCAGCATTTT	CATARGDNQPQHF
NA	TRBJ1-3	TRBV6-5	NA	TGTGCCAGCACCTTTAATGGAAACACCATATATTTT	CASTFNGNTIYF
once	TRBJ2-7	TRBV29-1	NA	TGCAGCGTTGAAAAGGACAGCTCCTACGAGCAGTACTTC	CSVEKDSSYEQYF
NA	TRBJ2-7	TRBV28	TRBD1	TGTGCCAGCACCGACACGGGACAGGGGGAGTACGAGCAGTACTTC	CASTDTGQGEYEQYF
few	TRBJ1-5	TRBV19	NA	TGTGCCAGTAGTATAGGACAGAGTAGCAATCAGCCCCAGCATTTT	CASSIGQSSNQPQHF
NA	TRBJ1-2	TRBV9	TRBD1	TGTGCCAGCTATTCCGGGCAGGGGGGCGACGGCTACACCTTC	CASYSGQGGDGYTF
NA	TRBJ2-2	TRBV9	NA	TGTGCCAGCAGCCCGAGCACGAACACCGGGGAGCTGTTTTTT	CASSPSTNTGELFF
NA	TRBJ1-2	TRBV2	TRBD1	TGTGCCAGCGCTGGAGGACAGGGGCCCTATGGCTACACCTTC	CASAGGQGPYGYTF
NA	TRBJ2-3	TRBV6-5	NA	TGTGCCAGCAGCACAGGACCTTCGAGCACAGATACGCAGTATTTT	CASSTGPSSTDTQYF
NA	TRBJ2-3	TRBV10-1	TRBD2	TGCGCCAGCAGTGCACTAGCGGGGGGCGATACGCAGTATTTT	CASSALAGGDTQYF
NA	TRBJ1-6	TRBV27	NA	TGTGCCAGCACCGGGACATGGGATAATTCACCCCTCCACTTT	CASTGTWDNSPLHF
once	TRBJ2-5	TRBV3-1/TRBV3-2	TRBD2	TGTGCCAGCAGCCAAGCCAGCGGGGGCCAAGAGACCCAGTACTTC	CASSQASGGQETQYF
NA	TRBJ1-1	TRBV6-5	NA	TGTGCCACCGGTCCTATAACTGAAGCTTTCTTT	CATGPITEAFF
NA	TRBJ1-6	TRBV7-8	TRBD1	TGTGCCAGCAGACCCGGGACAGGGTATTCTAATTCACCCCTCCACTTT	CASRPGTGYSNSPLHF
NA	TRBJ1-1	TRBV7-9	NA	TGTGCCAGCAGCTCGGGACTGAGAAACACTGAAGCTTTCTTT	CASSSGLRNTEAFF
NA	TRBJ2-3	TRBV7-9	TRBD1	TGTGCCAGCAGCTTAGGACAGGGGGCTCCAGATACGCAGTATTTT	CASSLGQGAPDTQYF
few	TRBJ2-3	TRBV15	NA	TGTGCCACCAGCAGAGATCTTCAGGATACGCAGTATTTT	CATSRDLQDTQYF
NA	TRBJ1-1	TRBV6-2/TRBV6-3	TRBD1	TGTGCCAGCAGCCCGAGGACAGGGGCGATCACCCGGGAAGCTTTCTTT	CASSPRTGAITREAFF
NA	TRBJ2-1	TRBV19	NA	TGTGCCAGTAGTATTGGTAGTAATGAGCAGTTCTTC	CASSIGSNEQFF
NA	TRBJ1-5	TRBV7-2	NA	TGTGCCAGCAGCATACTGACGGGATTAGATAGCAATCAGCCCCAGCATTTT	CASSILTGLDSNQPQHF
few	TRBJ2-3	TRBV7-2	NA	TGTGCCAGCAGCTTAACAGATAATACGCAGTATTTT	CASSLTDNTQYF
NA	TRBJ1-3	TRBV19	NA	TGTGCCAGTTATGGTCGGCGGTCTGGAAACACCATATATTTT	CASYGRRSGNTIYF
NA	TRBJ1-2	TRBV7-6	NA	TGTGCCAGCAGCTTACGCCGGGGACATGACGATGGCTACACCTTC	CASSLRRGHDDGYTF
NA	TRBJ2-3	TRBV2	NA	TGTGCCAGCAGGGTATATGGGGGGAGGCAGTATTTT	CASRVYGGRQYF
few	TRBJ1-4	TRBV27	NA	TGTGCCAGCAGTTTTTCTCCTGCCGGAACTAATGAAAAACTGTTTTTT	CASSFSPAGTNEKLFF
NA	TRBJ1-5	TRBV19	NA	TGTGCCGCGGAAGGCGGGGGGCTAGGGCAGCCCCAGCATTTT	CAAEGGGLGQPQHF
NA	TRBJ2-7	TRBV5-5	TRBD1	TGTGCCAGCAGCCTAATTGGGGACAGGGGGTTGTCCGAGCAGTACTTC	CASSLIGDRGLSEQYF
NA	TRBJ1-2	TRBV5-1	TRBD1	TGCGCCAGCAGCTTGCTAATCTCAGGGGGCAGCGGCTACACCTTC	CASSLLISGGSGYTF
NA	TRBJ1-1	TRBV14	NA	TGTGCCAGCAGCCAAGAGGAGCCCCTAAACACTGAAGCTTTCTTT	CASSQEEPLNTEAFF
NA	TRBJ1-2	TRBV5-1	NA	TGCGCCAGCAGCTGGGGACACTCCTCGGATGGCTACACCTTC	CASSWGHSSDGYTF
NA	TRBJ1-2	TRBV6-5	TRBD1	TGTGCCAGCAGTTACTATGGGACAGGGTATGGCTACACCTTC	CASSYYGTGYGYTF
NA	TRBJ1-2	TRBV4-3	NA	TGCGCCAGCAGCCTTAGCCAGGGGACCCCTTACTATGGCTACACCTTC	CASSLSQGTPYYGYTF
NA	TRBJ1-1	TRBV10-2	TRBD1	TGCGCCAGCGGGGGGACAGCGAACACTGAAGCTTTCTTT	CASGGTANTEAFF
NA	TRBJ1-2	TRBV4-3	NA	TGCGCCAGCAGCCAAGAGTGGCTTTCTGGGGGAGGAGGCTATGGCTACACCTTC	CASSQEWLSGGGGYGYTF
NA	TRBJ2-1	TRBV5-4	NA	TGTGCCAGCAGCTTTCCGGGACACCCGAACTACAATGAGCAGTTCTTC	CASSFPGHPNYNEQFF
few	TRBJ2-2	TRBV27	NA	TGTGCCAGCAGTCCCCTCGGCGGCGGGGAGCTGTTTTTT	CASSPLGGGELFF
NA	TRBJ2-4	TRBV9	TRBD2	TGTGCCAGCAGCGCCGGGGGGGGCGCGGACATTCAGTACTTC	CASSAGGGADIQYF
NA	TRBJ1-2	TRBV28	NA	TGTGCCAGCAGGGAAGAGGACAGAGGGTATGGCTACACCTTC	CASREEDRGYGYTF
NA	TRBJ2-2	TRBV27	TRBD1	TGTGCCAGCAGTTTGGGGACAGGGGGCACCGGGGAGCTGTTTTTT	CASSLGTGGTGELFF